The 12 T cell receptor beta chains below were found in one sample sequenced in a study of CD8+ T cells in alopecia areata. Investigators isolated RNA and reverse transcribed it into cDNA to act as the sequencing template. Clones were read by immunoSEQ multiplex PCR, and TCRdb kept only the in-frame ones, dropping some. The sample holds about 94,000 clones, over 70% seen once. Noted treatment: oral pan-JAK inhibitor, 5-10 mg twice daily. The source material was CD8+ T cells sorted from blood, sampled between weeks 44 and 45, from a patient treated with tofacitinib. The receptors here all came from a human donor with alopecia areata.

The chain couples TRBV2 to TRBJ2-5; D possibly corresponds to TRBD1 (6 bases). V lost 4 bases to trimming and J lost 5 bases, with 17 bases between them. CDR1 is SNHLY and CDR2 is FYNNEI in the germline V gene. This CDR3 has 15 amino acids. The DNA of the CDR3 is TGTGCCAGCAGTGTCCTTCAGGGAAGGGGGGAGACCCAGTACTTC. Translated: CASSVLQGRGETQYF.

The chain employs TRBV4-3 and TRBJ2-7, with D tentatively TRBD1 or TRBD2 (5 bases each). V lost 0 bases to trimming and J lost 3 bases, with 12 bases between them. In germline, CDR1 is LGHNA, CDR2 YSLEER. This CDR3 region has 15 residues. DNA for the CDR3: TGCGCCAGCAGCCAAGATAAAGGGGACGACTACGAGCAGTACTTC. It yields the protein CASSQDKGDDYEQYF.

This clone has only one observation. This chain joins TRBV7-9 and TRBJ2-1; D remains ambiguous. Trimming shortened V by 1 base and J by 8 bases, and 9 bases separated the two germline ends. The CDR3 contains 13 residues. CDR1 is SEHNR and CDR2 is FQNEAQ in the germline V gene (reference sequence). In DNA form, the CDR3 reads TGTGCCAGCAGCTTAGGTACGTTGGATGAGCAGTTCTTC. This encodes CASSLGTLDEQFF.

The chain carries TRBV14 and TRBJ2-7; 7 nucleotides agree with TRBD1. V dropped 4 bases and J dropped 5; count of bases not matched to a gene: 5. Germline V gives CDR1 SGHDN, CDR2 FVKESK. The CDR3 contains 13 residues. The CDR3 region has the DNA TGTGCCAGCAGCCCAACAGGGACAGACGAGCAGTACTTC. Protein product: CASSPTGTDEQYF.

This chain joins TRBV4-3 and TRBJ2-7; D is possibly TRBD1 (6 bases). In germline, CDR1 is LGHNA, CDR2 YSLEER. This CDR3 spans 15 amino acids. V shed 0 bases and J shed 3 bases, with 12 bases lying between them. The CDR3 protein is CASSQEAGVLYEQYF. Here the CDR3 DNA reads TGCGCCAGCAGCCAAGAAGCAGGGGTTCTCTACGAGCAGTACTTC.

This chain links TRBV30 with TRBJ2-2, with 10 positions matching TRBD1. The germline V gene has CDR1 GTSNPN and CDR2 SVGIG (reference sequence). V shed 1 base, J shed 7 bases, and the junction held 3 bases outside the gene matches. This CDR3 spans 14 amino acids. The CDR3 spells CAWSEGTGVGELFF. DNA for the CDR3: TGTGCCTGGAGTGAAGGGACAGGGGTCGGGGAGCTGTTTTTT.

This rearrangement joins TRBV6-6 to TRBJ2-7, with D hard to call. The V and J ends lost 8 bases and 0 bases respectively, with 8 bases between them. Germline V lookup: CDR1 MNHNY, CDR2 SVGAGI (reference sequence). This CDR3 has 12 residues. This CDR3 reads CASGVNSYEQYF. The CDR3 coding sequence is TGTGCCAGCGGAGTGAACTCCTACGAGCAGTACTTC.

The chain uses TRBV4-3 and TRBJ2-3; no clear D gene. Looked up from germline, CDR1 is LGHNA and CDR2 is YSLEER. V lost 4 bases and J 5 bases, leaving 10 bases between the germline ends. This CDR3 spans 13 amino acids. DNA for the CDR3: TGCGCCAGCAGCCTAACTTCGGGAGATACGCAGTATTTT. Translated, it gives CASSLTSGDTQYF.

This clone was recorded once. The chain combines TRBV4-3 with TRBJ2-2, with 7 bases fitting TRBD2. With 0 bases clipped from V and 4 bases from J, the junction kept 5 bases outside the gene matches. Germline assignment: CDR1 LGHNA and CDR2 YSLEER. This CDR3 is built from 16 residues. CDR3 sequence reads: CASSQDKRGPTGELFF. CDR3 nucleotide sequence: TGCGCCAGCAGCCAAGATAAGCGGGGACCCACCGGGGAGCTGTTTTTT.

This chain's CDR3 is CASILPGTDTQYF. The CDR3 region has the DNA TGCGCCAGCATCCTACCAGGGACAGATACGCAGTATTTT. This chain connects TRBV5-1 to TRBJ2-3, with a weak D call TRBD1 (5 bases). Germline V gene lookup returns CDR1 SGHRS and CDR2 YFSETQ. The CDR3 contains 13 residues. Between the trimmed V and J ends, which lost 6 bases and 3 bases, there was a span of 11 bases.

This clone has a single count. This sequence joins TRBV29-1 and TRBJ1-1; D is possibly TRBD1 (6 bases). The CDR3 loop spans 11 amino acids. V dropped 8 bases and J dropped 7 bases, with 14 bases sitting between them. Germline lookup yields CDR1 SQVTM and CDR2 ANQGSEA. CDR3 coding DNA: TGCAGCACGTCAGGGGCGAGTGAAGCTTTCTTT. It encodes CSTSGASEAFF.

The V gene is TRBV19, the J gene TRBJ1-5; D gene ambiguous. Germline CDR1 LNHDA, CDR2 SQIVND (reference sequence). The CDR3 is 14 amino acids. The germline V and J ends were trimmed by 2 bases and 7 bases, with 12 bases remaining between them. CDR3 nucleotide sequence: TGTGCCAGTAGTATATCACCGGGGTTCCAGCCCCAGCATTTT. Translation gives CASSISPGFQPQHF.